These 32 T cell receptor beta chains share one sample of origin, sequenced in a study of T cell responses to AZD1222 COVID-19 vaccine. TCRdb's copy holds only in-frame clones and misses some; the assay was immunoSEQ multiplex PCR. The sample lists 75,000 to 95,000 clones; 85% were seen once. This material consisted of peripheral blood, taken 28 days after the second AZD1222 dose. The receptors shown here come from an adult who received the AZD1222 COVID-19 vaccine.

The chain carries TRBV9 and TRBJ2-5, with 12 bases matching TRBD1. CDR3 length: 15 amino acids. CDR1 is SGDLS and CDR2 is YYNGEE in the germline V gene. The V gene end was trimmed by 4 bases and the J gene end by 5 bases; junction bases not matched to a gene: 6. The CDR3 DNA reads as TGTGCCAGCAGCTCGGGACAGGGGGCCGGGGAGACCCAGTACTTC. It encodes CASSSGQGAGETQYF.

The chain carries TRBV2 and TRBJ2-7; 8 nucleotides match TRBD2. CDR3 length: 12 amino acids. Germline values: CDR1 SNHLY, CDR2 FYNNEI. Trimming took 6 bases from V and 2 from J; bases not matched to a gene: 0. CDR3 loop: CASSGGAYEQYF. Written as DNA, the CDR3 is TGTGCCAGCAGCGGGGGGGCCTACGAGCAGTACTTC. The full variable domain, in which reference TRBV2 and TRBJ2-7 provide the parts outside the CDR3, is EPEVTQTPSHQVTQMGQEVILRCVPISNHLYFYWYRQILGQKVEFLVSFYNNEISEKSEIFDDQFSVERPDGSNFTLKIRSTKLEDSAMYFCASSGGAYEQYFGPGTRLTVT.

CDR3 loop: CASSQDMAGQYEQYF. The CDR3 nucleotides are TGCGCCAGCAGCCAAGATATGGCAGGGCAATACGAGCAGTACTTC. The V call is TRBV4-3, the J call TRBJ2-7; maybe TRBD1 (5 bases). Trimming pared 0 bases from V and 4 bases from J, leaving 13 bases between. This CDR3 has 15 residues. CDR1 is LGHNA, CDR2 YSLEER, per germline.

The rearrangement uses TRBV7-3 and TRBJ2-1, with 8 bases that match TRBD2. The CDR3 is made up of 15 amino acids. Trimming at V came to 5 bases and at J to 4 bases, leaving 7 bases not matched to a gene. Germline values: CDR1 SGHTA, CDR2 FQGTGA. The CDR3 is CASSRGGNTYNEQFF. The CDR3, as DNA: TGTGCCAGCAGCCGGGGGGGAAATACATACAATGAGCAGTTCTTC.

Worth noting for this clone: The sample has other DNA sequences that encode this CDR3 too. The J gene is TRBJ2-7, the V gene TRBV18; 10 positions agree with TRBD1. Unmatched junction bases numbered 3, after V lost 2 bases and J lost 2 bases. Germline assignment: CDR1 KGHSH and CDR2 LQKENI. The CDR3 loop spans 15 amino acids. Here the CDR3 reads CASSPRTGGPYEQYF. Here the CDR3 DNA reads TGTGCCAGCTCACCAAGGACAGGGGGTCCCTACGAGCAGTACTTC. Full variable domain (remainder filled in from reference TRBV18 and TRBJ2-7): NAGVMQNPRHLVRRRGQEARLRCSPMKGHSHVYWYRQLPEEGLKFMVYLQKENIIDESGMPKERFSAEFPKEGPSILRIQQVVRGDSAAYFCASSPRTGGPYEQYFGPGTRLTVT.

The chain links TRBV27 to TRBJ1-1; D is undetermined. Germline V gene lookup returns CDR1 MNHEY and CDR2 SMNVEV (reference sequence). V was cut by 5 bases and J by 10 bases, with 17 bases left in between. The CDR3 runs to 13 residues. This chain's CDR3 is CASSRPGVRVAFF. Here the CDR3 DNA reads TGTGCCAGCAGTCGGCCCGGGGTAAGGGTAGCTTTCTTT.

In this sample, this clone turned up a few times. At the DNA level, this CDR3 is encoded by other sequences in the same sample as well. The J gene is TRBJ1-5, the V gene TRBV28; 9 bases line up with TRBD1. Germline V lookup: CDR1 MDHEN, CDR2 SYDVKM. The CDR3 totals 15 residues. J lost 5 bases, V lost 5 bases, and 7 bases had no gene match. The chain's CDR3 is CASSPDRGRDQPQHF. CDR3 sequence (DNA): TGTGCCAGCAGTCCGGACAGGGGTCGAGATCAGCCCCAGCATTTT.

The CDR3 DNA follows: TGTGCCAGCAGCCAAGATTGGGGAGGGAACTCCTACGAGCAGTACTTC. Translated: CASSQDWGGNSYEQYF. The chain recombines TRBV3-1 (or the pseudogene TRBV3-2) with TRBJ2-7, with 7 bases that match TRBD2. The J segment lost 0 bases and the V segment lost 0 bases, leaving 5 bases of the junction unmatched. The CDR3 length is 16 residues. From germline, CDR1 is LGHDT and CDR2 YNNKEL (reference sequence).

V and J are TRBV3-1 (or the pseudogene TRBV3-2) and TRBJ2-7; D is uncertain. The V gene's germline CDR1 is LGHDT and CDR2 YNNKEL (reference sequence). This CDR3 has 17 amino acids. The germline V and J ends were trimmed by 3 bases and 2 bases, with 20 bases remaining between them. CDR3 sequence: CASSQGMTLNGPYEQYF. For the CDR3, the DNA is TGTGCCAGCAGCCAGGGGATGACACTTAATGGACCCTACGAGCAGTACTTC.

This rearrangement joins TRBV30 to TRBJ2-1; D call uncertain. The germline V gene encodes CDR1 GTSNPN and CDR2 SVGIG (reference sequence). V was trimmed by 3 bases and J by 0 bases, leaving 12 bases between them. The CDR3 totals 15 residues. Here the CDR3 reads CAWRKRRSSYNEQFF. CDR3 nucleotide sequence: TGTGCCTGGAGGAAACGCAGGAGCTCCTACAATGAGCAGTTCTTC.

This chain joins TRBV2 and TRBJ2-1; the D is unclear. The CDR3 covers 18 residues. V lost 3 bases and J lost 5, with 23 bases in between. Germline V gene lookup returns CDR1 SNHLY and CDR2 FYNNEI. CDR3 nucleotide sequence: TGTGCCAGCAGTGATTGGTTTAGCAACGCCTGGGGAAACAATGAGCAGTTCTTC. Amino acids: CASSDWFSNAWGNNEQFF.

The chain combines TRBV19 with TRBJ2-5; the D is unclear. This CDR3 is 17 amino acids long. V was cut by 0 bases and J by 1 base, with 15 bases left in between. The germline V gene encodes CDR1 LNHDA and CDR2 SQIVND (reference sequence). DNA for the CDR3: TGTGCCAGTAGTATAGATCTAATGGCAGGACGCCAAGAGACCCAGTACTTC. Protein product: CASSIDLMAGRQETQYF.

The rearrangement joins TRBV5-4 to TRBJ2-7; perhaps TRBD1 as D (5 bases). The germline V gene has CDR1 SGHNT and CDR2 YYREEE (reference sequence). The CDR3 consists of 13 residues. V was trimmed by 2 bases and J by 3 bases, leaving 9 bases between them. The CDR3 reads CASSFDRIYEQYF. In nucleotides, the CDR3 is TGTGCCAGCAGCTTTGACAGAATCTACGAGCAGTACTTC.

CDR3 sequence reads: CSASGPGNHGYTF. The CDR3 DNA follows: TGCAGTGCTAGTGGCCCAGGGAATCATGGCTACACCTTC. This chain connects TRBV20-1 to TRBJ1-2; D perhaps matches TRBD1 (5 bases). CDR1 and CDR2 (germline): DFQATT, SNEGSKA (reference sequence). This CDR3 is built from 13 residues. The germline V and J ends were trimmed by 3 bases and 6 bases, with 14 bases remaining between them.

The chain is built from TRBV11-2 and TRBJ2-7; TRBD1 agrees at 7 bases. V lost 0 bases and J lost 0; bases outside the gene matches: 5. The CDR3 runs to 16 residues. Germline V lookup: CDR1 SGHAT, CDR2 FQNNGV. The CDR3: CASSLDRGQISYEQYF. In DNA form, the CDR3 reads TGTGCCAGCAGCTTAGATAGGGGACAGATCTCCTACGAGCAGTACTTC.

The CDR3 nucleotides are TGCAGATTCACGAGGAACACTGAAGCTTTCTTT. It is translated as CRFTRNTEAFF. The rearrangement joins TRBV20-1 to TRBJ1-1; D is unresolved. From germline, CDR1 is DFQATT and CDR2 SNEGSKA (reference sequence). This CDR3 contains 11 residues.

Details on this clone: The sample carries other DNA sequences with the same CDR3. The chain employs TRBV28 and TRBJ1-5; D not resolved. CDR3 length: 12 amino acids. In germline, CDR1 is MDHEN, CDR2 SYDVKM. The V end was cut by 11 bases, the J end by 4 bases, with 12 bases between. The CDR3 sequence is CAASFINQPQHF. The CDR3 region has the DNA TGTGCCGCCAGCTTTATTAATCAGCCCCAGCATTTT.

The CDR3 DNA is TGTGCCAGCAGCTTTTTAGCAACTAATGAAAAACTGTTTTTT. Encoded protein: CASSFLATNEKLFF. The V and J genes are TRBV7-8 and TRBJ1-4, with D unclear. This CDR3 spans 14 amino acids. Germline CDR1 and CDR2: SGHVS and FQNEAQ. Trimming took off 3 bases at V and 0 bases at J, with 5 bases between the two ends.

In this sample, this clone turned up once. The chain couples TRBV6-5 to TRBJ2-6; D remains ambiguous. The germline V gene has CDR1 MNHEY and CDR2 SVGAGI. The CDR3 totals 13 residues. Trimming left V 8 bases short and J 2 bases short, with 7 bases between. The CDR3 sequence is CASGRTGANVLTF. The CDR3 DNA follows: TGTGCCAGCGGCCGTACTGGGGCCAACGTCCTGACTTTC.

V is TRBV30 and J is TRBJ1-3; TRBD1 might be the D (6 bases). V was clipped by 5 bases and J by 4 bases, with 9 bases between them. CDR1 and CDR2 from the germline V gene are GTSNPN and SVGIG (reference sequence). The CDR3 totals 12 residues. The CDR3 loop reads CAWGTPGNTIYF. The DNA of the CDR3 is TGTGCCTGGGGGACACCGGGAAACACCATATATTTT.

CDR3 protein: CASSAARDNSPLHF. In nucleotides, the CDR3 is TGTGCCAGCAGCGCCGCACGTGACAATTCACCCCTCCACTTT. The chain recombines TRBV5-8 with TRBJ1-6; D gene uncertain. Germline CDR1 and CDR2: SGHTS and YDEGEE. Trimming cost V 4 bases and J 7 bases, with 12 bases left between them. CDR3 size: 14 residues.

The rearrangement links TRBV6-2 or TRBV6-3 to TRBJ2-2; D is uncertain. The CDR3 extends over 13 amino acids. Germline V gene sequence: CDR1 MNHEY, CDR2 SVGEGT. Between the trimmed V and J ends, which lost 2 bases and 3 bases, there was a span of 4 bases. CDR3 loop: CASSYTYTGELFF. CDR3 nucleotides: TGTGCCAGCAGTTACACCTACACCGGGGAGCTGTTTTTT.

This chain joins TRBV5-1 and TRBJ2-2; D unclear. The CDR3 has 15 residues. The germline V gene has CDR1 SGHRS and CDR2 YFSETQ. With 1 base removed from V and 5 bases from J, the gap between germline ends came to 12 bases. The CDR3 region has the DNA TGCGCCAGCAGCTTGTCCCTAGTGTTAACCGGGGAGCTGTTTTTT. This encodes CASSLSLVLTGELFF.

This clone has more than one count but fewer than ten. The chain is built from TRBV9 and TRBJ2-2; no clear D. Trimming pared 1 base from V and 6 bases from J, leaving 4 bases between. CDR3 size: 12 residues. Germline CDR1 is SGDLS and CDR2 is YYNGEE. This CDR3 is CASSVLSGELFF. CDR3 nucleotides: TGTGCCAGCAGCGTATTGTCCGGGGAGCTGTTTTTT.

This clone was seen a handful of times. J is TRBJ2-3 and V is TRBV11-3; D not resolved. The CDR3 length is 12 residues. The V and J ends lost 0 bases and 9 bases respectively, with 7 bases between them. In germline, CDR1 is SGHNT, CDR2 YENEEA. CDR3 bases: TGTGCCAGCAGCTTAGATACCCGAACGCAGTATTTT. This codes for CASSLDTRTQYF.

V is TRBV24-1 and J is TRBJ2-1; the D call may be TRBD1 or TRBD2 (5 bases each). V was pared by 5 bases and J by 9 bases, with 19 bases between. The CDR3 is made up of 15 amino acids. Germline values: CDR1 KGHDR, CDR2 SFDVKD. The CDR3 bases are TGTGCCACCAGTGTGTTCAACGGGACCGAGGGTGAGCAGTTCTTC. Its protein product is CATSVFNGTEGEQFF.

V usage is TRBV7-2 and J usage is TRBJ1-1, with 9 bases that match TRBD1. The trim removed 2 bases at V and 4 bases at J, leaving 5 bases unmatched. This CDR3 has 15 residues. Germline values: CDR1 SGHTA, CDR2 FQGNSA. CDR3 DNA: TGTGCCAGCAGCTTACAACAGGGGGCGGCCACTGAAGCTTTCTTT. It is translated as CASSLQQGAATEAFF. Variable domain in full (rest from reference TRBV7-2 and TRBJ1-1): GAGVSQSPSNKVTEKGKDVELRCDPISGHTALYWYRQSLGQGLEFLIYFQGNSAPDKSGLPSDRFSAERTGGSVSTLTIQRTQQEDSAVYLCASSLQQGAATEAFFGQGTRLTVV.

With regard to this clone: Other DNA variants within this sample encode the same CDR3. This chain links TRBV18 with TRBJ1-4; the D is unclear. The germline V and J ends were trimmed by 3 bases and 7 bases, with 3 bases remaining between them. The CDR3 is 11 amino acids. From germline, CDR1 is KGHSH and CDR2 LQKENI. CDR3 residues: CASSPGEKLFF. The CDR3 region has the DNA TGTGCCAGCTCACCCGGTGAAAAACTGTTTTTT.

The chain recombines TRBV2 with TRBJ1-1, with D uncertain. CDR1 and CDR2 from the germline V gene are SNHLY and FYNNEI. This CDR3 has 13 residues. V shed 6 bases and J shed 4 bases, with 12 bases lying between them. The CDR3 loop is CASSIKRGTEAFF. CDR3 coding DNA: TGTGCCAGCAGCATTAAAAGAGGCACTGAAGCTTTCTTT.

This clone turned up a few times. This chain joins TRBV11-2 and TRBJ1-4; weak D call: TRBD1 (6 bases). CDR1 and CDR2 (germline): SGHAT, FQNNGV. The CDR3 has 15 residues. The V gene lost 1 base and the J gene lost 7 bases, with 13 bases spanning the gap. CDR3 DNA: TGTGCCAGCAGCTTAGGGACTCCCAGGGGTGAAAAACTGTTTTTT. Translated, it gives CASSLGTPRGEKLFF.

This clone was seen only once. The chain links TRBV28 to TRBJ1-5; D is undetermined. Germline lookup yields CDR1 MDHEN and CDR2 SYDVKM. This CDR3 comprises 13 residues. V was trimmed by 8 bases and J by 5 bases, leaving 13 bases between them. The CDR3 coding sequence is TGTGCCAGCCAGGCCCCCCCATATCAGCCCCAGCATTTT. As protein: CASQAPPYQPQHF.

CDR3 loop: CASSQDLGQGVNVLTF. CDR3 DNA sequence: TGCGCCAGCAGCCAAGATCTAGGGCAGGGAGTCAACGTCCTGACTTTC. The chain carries TRBV4-3 and TRBJ2-6; tentatively, D is TRBD1 or TRBD2 (5 bases each). Trimming took 0 bases from V and 9 from J, leaving 15 bases between them. Germline values: CDR1 LGHNA, CDR2 YSLEER. The CDR3 contains 16 residues.